The 19 T cell receptor beta chains below all came from one sample that was sequenced in a study of blood T cell repertoires in COVID-19. Sequencing used immunoSEQ multiplex PCR; TCRdb keeps in-frame clones, though not all of them. The data hold 95,000 to 150,000 clones, with around nine tenths observed a single time. Material: peripheral blood. These receptors all come from a human donor in a cohort sampled during active COVID-19.

The genes are TRBV7-9 and TRBJ1-4; no clear D. In germline, CDR1 is SEHNR, CDR2 FQNEAQ (reference sequence). The CDR3 covers 16 residues. V lost 5 bases, J lost 3 bases, and 16 bases lay in between. The DNA for the CDR3 is TGTGCCAGCAGCCTAGGAGGTGGCCGGGCTAATGAAAAACTGTTTTTT. Amino acid sequence: CASSLGGGRANEKLFF.

This clone was recorded once. The V call is TRBV7-6, the J call TRBJ2-1, with 12 bases lining up with TRBD2. The CDR3 contains 14 residues. V was clipped by 5 bases and J by 7 bases; unmatched bases: 3. The germline V gene encodes CDR1 SGHVS and CDR2 FNYEAQ. The CDR3: CASSATSGGNEQFF. The CDR3 DNA follows: TGTGCCAGCAGCGCGACTAGCGGGGGAAATGAGCAGTTCTTC.

This clone occurred once. The chain uses TRBV5-1 and TRBJ2-2; the match to TRBD1 covers 9 bases. The CDR3 sequence is 16 residues long. The ends lost 6 bases at V and 3 bases at J; junction bases unmatched: 9. Germline CDR1 and CDR2: SGHRS and YFSETQ. The CDR3 nucleotides read TGCGCCAGCACCAACCCCGGGACAGGGTACACCGGGGAGCTGTTTTTT. This translates into CASTNPGTGYTGELFF.

The chain is built from TRBV6-4 and TRBJ2-3, with TRBD1 matching 11 bases. After removal of 8 bases from V and 0 bases from J, the junction contained 1 base not matched to a gene. The CDR3 sequence is 14 residues long. Germline CDR1 reads MRHNA; CDR2 reads SNTAGT. The CDR3 reads CASGQGASTDTQYF. In DNA, the CDR3 is TGTGCCAGCGGACAGGGGGCTAGCACAGATACGCAGTATTTT.

V is TRBV5-6 and J is TRBJ2-3; 10 bases are a match to TRBD2. Trimming took 1 base from V and 2 from J; bases not matched to a gene: 10. There are 18 residues in the CDR3. The germline gives CDR1 SGHDT, CDR2 YYEEEE. This CDR3 is CASSLMGSGGMFTDTQYF. CDR3 coding DNA: TGTGCCAGCAGCTTGATGGGTAGCGGGGGGATGTTCACAGATACGCAGTATTTT.

This clone was picked up one time. The rearrangement links TRBV3-1 (or the pseudogene TRBV3-2) to TRBJ2-5; a possible D gene is TRBD1 (5 bases). The CDR3 runs to 17 residues. Germline values: CDR1 LGHDT, CDR2 YNNKEL (reference sequence). V lost 1 base, J lost 2 bases, and 17 bases lay in between. The chain's CDR3 is CASSQVVGLSFQETQYF. The CDR3 coding sequence is TGTGCCAGCAGCCAAGTGGTGGGGCTTAGCTTTCAAGAGACCCAGTACTTC.

The chain is built from TRBV30 and TRBJ1-2; D may be TRBD1 (6 bases). The CDR3 contains 15 residues. V lost 2 bases and J 0 bases, leaving 13 bases between the germline ends. CDR1 and CDR2 (germline): GTSNPN, SVGIG (reference sequence). CDR3 nucleotide sequence: TGTGCCTGGAGTCGACAGGTACACACTAACTATGGCTACACCTTC. Its translation is CAWSRQVHTNYGYTF.

The J gene is TRBJ2-7, the V gene TRBV27; tentatively, D is TRBD1 (5 bases). V dropped 6 bases and J dropped 3 bases, with 15 bases sitting between them. Looked up from germline, CDR1 is MNHEY and CDR2 is SMNVEV (reference sequence). This CDR3 is 14 amino acids long. The CDR3 DNA reads TGTGCCAGCAGCCTATCCTACCAGGGCTACGAGCAGTACTTC. Protein sequence: CASSLSYQGYEQYF.

The chain recombines TRBV6-5 with TRBJ2-3; 7 bases are shared with TRBD2. The CDR3 has 14 residues. The V gene's germline CDR1 is MNHEY and CDR2 SVGAGI. The V gene end was trimmed by 2 bases and the J gene end by 2 bases; junction bases not matched to a gene: 1. The CDR3 loop reads CASSYGRDTDTQYF. CDR3 nucleotide sequence: TGTGCCAGCAGTTACGGGAGGGACACAGATACGCAGTATTTT.

V gene TRBV28 combines with J gene TRBJ1-3; 8 bases align to TRBD1. The CDR3 contains 15 residues. The junction had 8 bases not matched to a gene; V was cut back by 5 bases and J by 5 bases. Germline V gene sequence: CDR1 MDHEN, CDR2 SYDVKM. Written as DNA, the CDR3 is TGTGCCAGCAGTGACGGACAGGGTTGGCGAAACACCATATATTTT. The encoded protein is CASSDGQGWRNTIYF.

This clone has only a few counts. The chain employs TRBV7-6 and TRBJ2-5; D perhaps matches TRBD2 (5 bases). Trimming took off 1 base at V and 5 bases at J, with 11 bases between the two ends. The CDR3 spans 14 residues. Germline V gene sequence: CDR1 SGHVS, CDR2 FNYEAQ. This CDR3 reads CASSLGGAGETQYF. The CDR3 nucleotides read TGTGCCAGCAGCTTAGGCGGTGCGGGCGAGACCCAGTACTTC.

This chain uses TRBV10-3 with TRBJ1-1, with 7 bases lining up with TRBD1. V shed 6 bases and J 7 bases; nucleotides not matched to a gene: 8. Germline lookup yields CDR1 ENHRY and CDR2 SYGVKD. The CDR3 is 13 amino acids. The CDR3: CAISGYRGVEAFF. For the CDR3, the DNA is TGTGCCATCAGCGGATACAGGGGAGTTGAAGCTTTCTTT.

This clone was counted between two and nine times. The chain has TRBV10-1 and TRBJ2-7; 9 bases map to TRBD1. In germline, CDR1 is WNHNN, CDR2 SYGVQD (reference sequence). This CDR3 contains 13 residues. CDR3 DNA sequence: TGCACGCGAATTAAAGGGACAGGGTACGAGCAGTACTTC. Its protein is CTRIKGTGYEQYF.

The J gene is TRBJ2-7, the V gene TRBV3-1 (or the pseudogene TRBV3-2); 13 bases agree with TRBD2. The CDR3 runs 16 residues. V lost 3 bases to trimming and J lost 5 bases; unmatched junction nucleotides: 7. Germline V gene lookup returns CDR1 LGHDT and CDR2 YNNKEL (reference sequence). The CDR3 spells CASSHTGLAGVNEQYF. CDR3 bases: TGTGCCAGCAGCCACACAGGACTAGCGGGAGTTAACGAGCAGTACTTC.

The chain links TRBV2 to TRBJ2-7; 10 bases align to TRBD1. Germline V gene sequence: CDR1 SNHLY, CDR2 FYNNEI. The V segment lost 6 bases and the J segment 3 bases; nucleotides outside the gene matches: 5. This CDR3 comprises 14 residues. The CDR3 nucleotides are TGTGCCAGCAGGATGGGACAGGGGATCTACGAGCAGTACTTC. This encodes CASRMGQGIYEQYF.

The chain joins TRBV2 to TRBJ1-2; a possible D gene is TRBD1 (6 bases). Germline loops: CDR1 SNHLY, CDR2 FYNNEI. Between the trimmed V and J ends, which lost 3 bases and 1 base, there was a span of 12 bases. The CDR3 loop spans 15 amino acids. DNA of the CDR3: TGTGCCAGCAGTGATCGGGGGGCGTTTAACTATGGCTACACCTTC. Its protein is CASSDRGAFNYGYTF.

The chain employs TRBV28 and TRBJ2-7, with 13 nucleotides matching TRBD2. Germline V gene lookup returns CDR1 MDHEN and CDR2 SYDVKM. With V trimmed by 3 bases and J by 3 bases, 17 bases remained unmatched. The CDR3 has 20 residues. The CDR3 DNA follows: TGTGCCAGCAGTTTTCGTTACTTAAAATTAGGACTAGCGGGAGACTACGAGCAGTACTTC. It codes for CASSFRYLKLGLAGDYEQYF.

The chain couples TRBV4-1 to TRBJ2-1, with D possibly TRBD2 on 7 matching bases. The germline V gene has CDR1 MGHRA and CDR2 YSYEKL. This CDR3 spans 15 amino acids. Trimming left V 0 bases short and J 7 bases short, with 13 bases between. The CDR3 loop reads CASSQEIRGANEQFF. CDR3 nucleotides: TGCGCCAGCAGCCAAGAAATCCGGGGGGCGAATGAGCAGTTCTTC.

V is TRBV5-1 and J is TRBJ2-1; the match to TRBD2 covers 7 bases. V was pared by 0 bases and J by 5 bases, with 5 bases of the junction left unmatched. Germline V gene lookup returns CDR1 SGHRS and CDR2 YFSETQ. The CDR3 length is 15 residues. This CDR3 reads CASSLAVAGNNEQFF. Written as DNA, the CDR3 is TGCGCCAGCAGCTTGGCGGTAGCGGGTAACAATGAGCAGTTCTTC.